These T cell receptor beta chains were read from a single sample in a study of blood T cell repertoires in COVID-19. TCRdb's copy holds only in-frame clones and misses some; the assay was immunoSEQ multiplex PCR. The data contain over 250,000 clones, about 80% of them singletons. The sequenced material came from peripheral blood. These receptors came from a woman between 50 and 59 years old who had recovered from COVID-19. Both conserved end residues are trimmed from each CDR3.

v_gene: TRBV29-1; CDR3aa: SVGLADPYEQY
v_gene: TRBV5-1; CDR3aa: ASSLQAGVRNEQF
v_gene: TRBV29-1; CDR3aa: SGGTSGNEQY
v_gene: TRBV19; CDR3aa: ASSIGTRRNEQF
v_gene: TRBV27; CDR3aa: ASTVNRGKKLF
v_gene: TRBV10-3; CDR3aa: AISDPTTGQGASDTQY
v_gene: TRBV19; CDR3aa: ASTTVAGAQETQY
v_gene: TRBV28; CDR3aa: ASSPAGYQPQH
v_gene: TRBV27; CDR3aa: ASRLRQGSTGELF
v_gene: TRBV11-1; CDR3aa: ASSSEGNTEAF
v_gene: TRBV18; CDR3aa: ASSPRTGGAGELF
v_gene: TRBV30; CDR3aa: AWSGESGNTIY
v_gene: TRBV7-6; CDR3aa: ASSLGGGPRANVLT
v_gene: TRBV19; CDR3aa: ASRSGTGLQETQY
v_gene: TRBV3-1/TRBV3-2; CDR3aa: ASSQAGGEFNEKLF
v_gene: TRBV27; CDR3aa: ASSYLASGANVLT
v_gene: TRBV7-3; CDR3aa: ASTRKGGLAATYEQY
v_gene: TRBV28; CDR3aa: ASSSGDRISYEQY
v_gene: TRBV5-1; CDR3aa: ASSSGQEPYEQY
v_gene: TRBV19; CDR3aa: ASSARTGNRQPQH
v_gene: TRBV10-1; CDR3aa: ASSEPNRGGSSYEQY
v_gene: TRBV3-1/TRBV3-2; CDR3aa: ASRYSMSQY
v_gene: TRBV6-1; CDR3aa: ASSGFRQGGYYNEQF
v_gene: TRBV18; CDR3aa: ASSTTENTEAF
v_gene: TRBV28; CDR3aa: ASRRGWTTEAF
v_gene: TRBV27; CDR3aa: ASSLMTSGSKRGGELF
v_gene: TRBV7-8; CDR3aa: ASSLDYNNNEQF
v_gene: TRBV9; CDR3aa: ASARAGSIDEQF
v_gene: TRBV11-2; CDR3aa: ASSFGLAVGVDYEQY
v_gene: TRBV7-9; CDR3aa: ASSLGEVFRRETQY
v_gene: TRBV9; CDR3aa: ASSLGGGTGFYEQY
v_gene: TRBV7-8; CDR3aa: ASSSRQGRNTEAF
v_gene: TRBV4-1; CDR3aa: ASSQGPPRGLNTEAF
v_gene: TRBV7-2; CDR3aa: ASSSSTSGTYNEQF
v_gene: TRBV10-3; CDR3aa: AIKPGTGVDNEQF
v_gene: TRBV19; CDR3aa: ASSRWGHGNEQF
v_gene: TRBV20-1; CDR3aa: SAQAYGYT
v_gene: TRBV27; CDR3aa: ASSLSGLQRF
v_gene: TRBV19; CDR3aa: ASKNDRVDYGYT
v_gene: TRBV7-6; CDR3aa: ASSFYRGPNQPQH
v_gene: TRBV19; CDR3aa: ASSSLRDRGRDTQY
v_gene: TRBV30; CDR3aa: AWSGDRSSYNEQF
v_gene: TRBV28; CDR3aa: ASSIPLGHSTNYGYT
v_gene: TRBV2; CDR3aa: ASNIQGHYGYT
v_gene: TRBV4-3; CDR3aa: ASSRYPTGDNSPLH
v_gene: TRBV18; CDR3aa: ASSPRQVGTSENSPLH
v_gene: TRBV7-2; CDR3aa: ASSLARTSGRGEQF
v_gene: TRBV7-8; CDR3aa: ASSPRLAGYEQY